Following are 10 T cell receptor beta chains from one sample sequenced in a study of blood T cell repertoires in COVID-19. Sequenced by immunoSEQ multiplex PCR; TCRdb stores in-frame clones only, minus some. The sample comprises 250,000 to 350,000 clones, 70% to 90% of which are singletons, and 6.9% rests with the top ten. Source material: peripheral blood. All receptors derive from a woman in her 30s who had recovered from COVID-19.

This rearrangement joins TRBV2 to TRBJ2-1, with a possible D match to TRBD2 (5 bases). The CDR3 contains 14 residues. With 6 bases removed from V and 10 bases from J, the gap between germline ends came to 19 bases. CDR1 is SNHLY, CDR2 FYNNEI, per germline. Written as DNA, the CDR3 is TGTGCCAGCAGGGTTGGAGCGGCCTACATCGAGCAGTTCTTC. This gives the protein CASRVGAAYIEQFF.

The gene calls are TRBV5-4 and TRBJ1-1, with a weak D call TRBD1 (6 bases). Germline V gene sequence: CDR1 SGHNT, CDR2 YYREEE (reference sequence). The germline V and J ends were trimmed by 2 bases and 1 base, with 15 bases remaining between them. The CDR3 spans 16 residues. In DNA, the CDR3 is TGTGCCAGCAGCTTACTGGGGGGGCGAAGGAACACTGAAGCTTTCTTT. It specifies CASSLLGGRRNTEAFF.

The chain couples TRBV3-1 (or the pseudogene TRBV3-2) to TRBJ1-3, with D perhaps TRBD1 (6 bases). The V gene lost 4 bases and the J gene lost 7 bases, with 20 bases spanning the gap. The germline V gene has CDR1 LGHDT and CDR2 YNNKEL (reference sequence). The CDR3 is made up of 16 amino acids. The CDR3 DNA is TGTGCCAGCAGCCGCAATGTCGTAGGGGGTAGGAACACCATATATTTT. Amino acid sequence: CASSRNVVGGRNTIYF.

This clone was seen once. The CDR3 protein is CASSSGNTEAFF. The CDR3 nucleotides are TGTGCCAGCAGTTCGGGGAACACTGAAGCTTTCTTT. The chain recombines TRBV12-3 or TRBV12-4 with TRBJ1-1; D ambiguous. CDR3 length: 12 amino acids. V lost 4 bases to trimming and J lost 1 base, with 4 bases between them.

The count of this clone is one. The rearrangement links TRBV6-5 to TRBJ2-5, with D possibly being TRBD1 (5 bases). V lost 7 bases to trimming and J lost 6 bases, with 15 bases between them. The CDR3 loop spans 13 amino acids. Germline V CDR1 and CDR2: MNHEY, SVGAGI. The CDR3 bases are TGTGCCAGCAAAAACGGCAGGGAACAGACCCAGTACTTC. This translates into CASKNGREQTQYF.

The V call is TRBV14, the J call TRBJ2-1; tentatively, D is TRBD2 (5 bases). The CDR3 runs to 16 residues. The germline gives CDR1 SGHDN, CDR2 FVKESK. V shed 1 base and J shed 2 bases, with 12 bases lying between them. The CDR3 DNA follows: TGTGCCAGCAGCCAAGGTTGGGGAGTCCCCTACAATGAGCAGTTCTTC. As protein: CASSQGWGVPYNEQFF.

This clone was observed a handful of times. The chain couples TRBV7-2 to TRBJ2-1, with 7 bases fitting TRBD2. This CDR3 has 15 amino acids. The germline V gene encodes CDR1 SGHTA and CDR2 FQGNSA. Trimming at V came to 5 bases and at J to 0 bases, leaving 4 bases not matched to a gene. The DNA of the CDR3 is TGTGCCAGCAGCCCGCGGGGGACCTCCTACAATGAGCAGTTCTTC. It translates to CASSPRGTSYNEQFF.

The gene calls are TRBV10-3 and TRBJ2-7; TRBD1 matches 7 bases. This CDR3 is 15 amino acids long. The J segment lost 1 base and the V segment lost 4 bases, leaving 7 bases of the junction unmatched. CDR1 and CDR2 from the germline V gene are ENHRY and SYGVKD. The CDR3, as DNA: TGTGCCATCAGTGCGACCGGGACAGTATCCTACGAGCAGTACTTC. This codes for CAISATGTVSYEQYF.

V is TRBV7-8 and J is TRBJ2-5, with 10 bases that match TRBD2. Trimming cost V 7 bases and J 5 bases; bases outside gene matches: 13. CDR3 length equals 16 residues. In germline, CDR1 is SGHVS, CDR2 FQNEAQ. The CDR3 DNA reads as TGTGCCAGCACCCCCGAGCGGGGGGGGGCTCATGAGACCCAGTACTTC. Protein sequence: CASTPERGGAHETQYF.

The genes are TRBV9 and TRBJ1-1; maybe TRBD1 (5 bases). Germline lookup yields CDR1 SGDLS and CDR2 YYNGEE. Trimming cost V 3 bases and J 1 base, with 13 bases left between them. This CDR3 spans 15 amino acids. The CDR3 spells CASSGQGGWNTEAFF. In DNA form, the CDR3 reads TGTGCCAGCAGCGGGCAGGGAGGGTGGAACACTGAAGCTTTCTTT.